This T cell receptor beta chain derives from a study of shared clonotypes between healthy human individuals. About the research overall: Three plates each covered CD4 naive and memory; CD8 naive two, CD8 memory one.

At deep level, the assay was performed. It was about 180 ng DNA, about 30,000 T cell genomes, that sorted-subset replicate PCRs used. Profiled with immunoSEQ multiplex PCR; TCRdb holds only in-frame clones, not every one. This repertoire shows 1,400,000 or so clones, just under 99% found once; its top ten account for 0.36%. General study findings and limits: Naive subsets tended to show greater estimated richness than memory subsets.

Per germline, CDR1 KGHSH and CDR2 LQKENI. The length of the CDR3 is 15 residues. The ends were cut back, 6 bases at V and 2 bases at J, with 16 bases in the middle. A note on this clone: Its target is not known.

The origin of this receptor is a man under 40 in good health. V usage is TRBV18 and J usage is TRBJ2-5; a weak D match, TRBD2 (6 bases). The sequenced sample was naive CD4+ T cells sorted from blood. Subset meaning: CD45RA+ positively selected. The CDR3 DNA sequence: TGTGCCAGCTCCTTTTCCGGGAGAAAGCAAGAGACCCAGTACTTC. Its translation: CASSFSGRKQETQYF.